The 12 T cell receptor beta chains below all came from one sample that was sequenced in a study of PD-1 blockade in classical Hodgkin lymphoma. Assay used: immunoSEQ multiplex PCR; TCRdb lists only in-frame clones, some missing. Here the sample spans roughly 42,000 clones, approximately 80% being singletons. Every one of the patients relapsed after autologous stem cell transplantation (brentuximab vedotin exposure was variable). The sequencing here drew on peripheral blood mononuclear cells (PBMCs), taken at baseline. These receptors all come from a human donor with classical Hodgkin lymphoma.

This sequence joins TRBV7-2 and TRBJ2-3; 9 nucleotides align to TRBD2. V gave up 4 bases and J gave up 5 bases; unmatched junction bases: 10. CDR1 and CDR2 (germline): SGHTA, FQGNSA. The CDR3 runs to 16 residues. The CDR3 reads CASSSRPAGGLDTQYF. The CDR3 DNA sequence: TGTGCCAGCAGCTCGAGGCCAGCGGGAGGCTTAGATACGCAGTATTTT.

This rearrangement joins TRBV9 to TRBJ2-7; D perhaps matches TRBD2 (5 bases). V was cut by 0 bases and J by 0 bases, with 10 bases left in between. The germline CDR1 and CDR2 sequences are SGDLS and YYNGEE. There are 15 residues in the CDR3. CDR3 protein: CASSVGTDTSYEQYF. The CDR3 nucleotides are TGTGCCAGCAGCGTAGGGACTGATACCTCCTACGAGCAGTACTTC.

This rearrangement joins TRBV5-1 to TRBJ1-2; possibly TRBD1 for D (5 bases). Germline assignment: CDR1 SGHRS and CDR2 YFSETQ. The CDR3 runs 14 residues. V lost 4 bases, J lost 4 bases, and 14 bases lay in between. The CDR3 here is CASSGRGDLYGYTF. For the CDR3, the DNA is TGCGCCAGCAGCGGCCGGGGGGACCTCTATGGCTACACCTTC.

For this clone: Other DNA sequences in the same sample also yield this CDR3. V gene TRBV6-6 combines with J gene TRBJ2-2; 7 positions match TRBD2. Germline assignment: CDR1 MNHNY and CDR2 SVGAGI (reference sequence). The CDR3 spans 16 residues. V was pared by 2 bases and J by 4 bases, with 7 bases of the junction left unmatched. CDR3 amino acids: CASSYGRGVGTGELFF. The CDR3 DNA reads as TGTGCCAGCAGTTACGGTCGGGGGGTGGGCACCGGGGAGCTGTTTTTT.

Remarks on this clone: This may be a read error, as it is one base from a much larger clone. Additional DNA sequences in this sample encode the identical CDR3. The genes are TRBV19 and TRBJ1-5, with a weak D call TRBD1 (5 bases). This CDR3 spans 15 amino acids. Germline values: CDR1 LNHDA, CDR2 SQIVND (reference sequence). The CDR3 loop is CASKGALGSNQPQHF. DNA of the CDR3: TGTGCCAGTAAAGGGGCGCTAGGTAGCAATCAGCCTCAGCATTTT.

This clone was seen just once. The V call is TRBV5-5, the J call TRBJ1-3, with D hard to call. V was cut by 2 bases and J by 0 bases, with 12 bases left in between. The germline V gene encodes CDR1 SGHKS and CDR2 YYEKEE (reference sequence). CDR3 length: 16 amino acids. CDR3 nucleotides: TGTGCCAGCAGCTTATGGCCTGGCACCTCTGGAAACACCATATATTTT. Residues: CASSLWPGTSGNTIYF.

The chain employs TRBV6-6 and TRBJ1-5, with D unclear. This CDR3 comprises 12 residues. From germline, CDR1 is MNHNY and CDR2 SVGAGI (reference sequence). V shed 6 bases and J shed 6 bases, with 9 bases lying between them. The CDR3 region has the DNA TGTGCCAGCAGCCCCAGCGGTCAGCCCCAGCATTTT. Residues: CASSPSGQPQHF.

This clone occurred once. This chain uses TRBV7-2 with TRBJ2-7; D uncertain. The CDR3 runs to 12 residues. Trimming removed 3 bases from V and 6 bases from J, with 9 bases in between. Germline CDR1 SGHTA, CDR2 FQGNSA. The chain's CDR3 is CASSFLESEQYF. As DNA, the CDR3 is TGTGCCAGCAGCTTTCTGGAGAGCGAGCAGTACTTC. Based on the CDR3 plus reference TRBV7-2 and TRBJ2-7, the full variable domain is GAGVSQSPSNKVTEKGKDVELRCDPISGHTALYWYRQSLGQGLEFLIYFQGNSAPDKSGLPSDRFSAERTGGSVSTLTIQRTQQEDSAVYLCASSFLESEQYFGPGTRLTVT.

The table lists this clone with a count of one. The genes are TRBV11-2 and TRBJ2-5, with 7 bases fitting TRBD2. V dropped 2 bases and J dropped 1; count of bases not matched to a gene: 7. CDR1 is SGHAT and CDR2 is FQNNGV in the germline V gene. The CDR3 runs 16 residues. CDR3 region: CASSLSLASGQETQYF. DNA for the CDR3: TGTGCCAGCAGCTTATCGCTCGCTAGCGGCCAAGAGACCCAGTACTTC.

The V call is TRBV27, the J call TRBJ2-1; TRBD2 agrees at 10 bases. V was clipped by 1 base and J by 9 bases; unmatched bases: 18. From germline, CDR1 is MNHEY and CDR2 SMNVEV (reference sequence). CDR3 size: 19 residues. The CDR3 DNA reads TGTGCCAGCAGTTTATACGGTGGGCCGCTAGCGGGAGTGGGCACTGAGCAGTTCTTC. This encodes CASSLYGGPLAGVGTEQFF.

The J gene is TRBJ1-1, the V gene TRBV5-6; possibly TRBD1 for D (5 bases). The CDR3 length is 15 residues. Per germline, CDR1 SGHDT and CDR2 YYEEEE. Trimming removed 0 bases from V and 5 bases from J, with 14 bases in between. The CDR3 DNA reads as TGTGCCAGCAGCTTGGCCAGGGACCCGAAAACTGAAGCTTTCTTT. Protein: CASSLARDPKTEAFF.

The rearrangement uses TRBV7-3 and TRBJ2-7; 9 bases are shared with TRBD1. CDR1 and CDR2 from the germline V gene are SGHTA and FQGTGA. The junction had 7 bases not matched to a gene; V was cut back by 1 base and J by 6 bases. The CDR3 length is 15 residues. For the CDR3, the DNA is TGTGCCAGCAGCTTAAATTCGGGACAGGGTTTCGAGCAGTACTTC. Amino acid sequence: CASSLNSGQGFEQYF.